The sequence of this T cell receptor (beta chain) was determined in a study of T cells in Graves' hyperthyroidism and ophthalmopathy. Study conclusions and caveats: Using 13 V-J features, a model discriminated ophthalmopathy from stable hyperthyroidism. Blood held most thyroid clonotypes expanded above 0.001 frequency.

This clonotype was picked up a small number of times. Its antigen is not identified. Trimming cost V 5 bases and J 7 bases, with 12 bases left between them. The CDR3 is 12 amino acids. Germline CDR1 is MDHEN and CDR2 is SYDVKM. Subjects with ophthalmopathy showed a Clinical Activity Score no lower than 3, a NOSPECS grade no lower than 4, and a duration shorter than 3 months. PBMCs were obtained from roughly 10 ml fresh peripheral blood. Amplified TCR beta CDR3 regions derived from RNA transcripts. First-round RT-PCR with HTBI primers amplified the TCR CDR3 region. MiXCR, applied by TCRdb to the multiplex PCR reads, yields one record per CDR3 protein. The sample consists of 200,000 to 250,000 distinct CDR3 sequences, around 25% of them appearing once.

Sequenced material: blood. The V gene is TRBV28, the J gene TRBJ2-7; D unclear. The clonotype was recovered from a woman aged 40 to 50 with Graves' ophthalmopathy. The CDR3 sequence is CASSLLAGEQYF. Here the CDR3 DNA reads TGTGCCAGCAGTCTCCTCGCTGGGGAGCAGTACTTC.